This TCR beta chain was sequenced during a study of T cells in Graves' hyperthyroidism and ophthalmopathy. Whole-study context: Staff took peripheral blood when the initial diagnosis was made, before any treatment began.

Amplification yielded TCR beta CDR3 regions, with RNA transcripts as the source. First-round RT-PCR of the TCR CDR3 relied on the HTBI primer set. TCRdb re-called the multiplex PCR reads with MiXCR, one entry per CDR3 protein. This table has 600,000 or so distinct CDR3 sequences, 13% to 15% appearing once. General study results and limits: Ophthalmopathy cases were set apart from stable hyperthyroidism by a 13 V-J model. The blood repertoire included most of the expanded thyroid clonotypes above 0.001.

This clonotype came up many times. Its antigen is undetermined. Exclusion of a patient resulted from uncontrolled infection, other autoimmune disease, pregnancy or lactation. The TCR originated in a woman in her fifties or sixties with Graves' ophthalmopathy. Sequencing used blood.

CDR3 coding DNA: TGTGCCACAAAGCCCATCACAGGTATCTACGAGCAGTACTTC. It codes for CATKPITGIYEQYF. This chain links TRBV11-2 with TRBJ2-7; a weak D match, TRBD1 (5 bases). V was clipped by 10 bases and J by 3 bases, with 19 bases between them. Germline V gene data show CDR1 as SGHAT and CDR2 as FQNNGV. CDR3 length: 14 amino acids. Complete variable domain (other parts from reference TRBV11-2 and TRBJ2-7): EAGVAQSPRYKIIEKRQSVAFWCNPISGHATLYWYQQILGQGPKLLIQFQNNGVVDDSQLPKDRFSAERLKGVDSTLKIQPAKLEDSAVYLCATKPITGIYEQYFGPGTRLTVT.